This T cell receptor (beta chain) was found in a study of blood T cell repertoires in COVID-19. In the study overall: The analysed material was cDNA or gDNA that came from T cells, B-cell-depleted T cells, or PBMCs.

In the authors' workflow: For nucleated cells, counts were estimated from reference gene primer amplification. Sequencing used immunoSEQ multiplex PCR; TCRdb keeps in-frame clones, though not all of them. V, J and clone size are taken as reported in that table, and D and trimming were inferred from the DNA itself. The sample shows just over 150,000 clones, 80% to 95% of them seen only once. The CDR3 contains 15 residues. V was clipped by 0 bases and J by 3 bases, with 12 bases between them. CDR1 is MNHEY and CDR2 is SVGAGI in the germline V gene. This clone was observed a few times. The chain uses TRBV6-5 and TRBJ2-7, with D possibly TRBD1 on 6 matching bases. Sequenced: peripheral blood. The sequence came from a man aged 30 to 39 with COVID-19, enrolled during active disease. The CDR3: CASSYSFRGVYEQYF. CDR3 nucleotide sequence: TGTGCCAGCAGTTACTCGTTCAGGGGCGTCTACGAGCAGTACTTC.